In its sample, the clone carrying this T cell receptor (beta chain) was seen a few times. Its matching antigen is unknown. Other DNA sequences of this sample code for an identical CDR3. The table came from immunoSEQ multiplex PCR; TCRdb's copy has only in-frame clones and leaves some out. Here the sample spans just over 80,000 clones, approximately 91% being singletons. The length of the CDR3 is 15 residues. Germline CDR1 reads LNHDA; CDR2 reads SQIVND (reference sequence). V lost 4 bases and J lost 0, with 10 bases in between. This specimen comes from a study of OX40 agonist ivuxolimab in advanced cancers. Overall study findings and caveats: CD4+ T cells averaged fewer expanded clones than CD8+ T cells.

The TCR originated in an adult with an advanced solid tumor such as melanoma, head and neck, liver or kidney cancer. The chain uses TRBV19 and TRBJ1-5, with D tentatively TRBD1 (5 bases). Sequences were derived from CD4+ or CD8+ T cells sorted from blood, sampled in a trial of the OX40 agonist ivuxolimab. DNA of the CDR3: TGTGCCAGTAGTACCACGGGGGGTAGCAATCAGCCCCAGCATTTT. This encodes CASSTTGGSNQPQHF.